The rows below give T cell receptor beta chains drawn from one sample of a study of T cell responses to AZD1222 COVID-19 vaccine. Assay used: immunoSEQ multiplex PCR; TCRdb lists only in-frame clones, some missing. The table records roughly 160,000 clones, 90% to 95% of them present only once. The sequencing used peripheral blood, collected on day 0 of AZD1222 vaccination. The receptors were sampled from an adult in good health. The CDR3 runs from the conserved cysteine through the conserved F or W. A D gene is named only where the DNA matches it firmly. The size entry is marked missing in some rows and otherwise reads once, few, many or a size class.

>NA|TRBV9|NA|TRBJ2-3
CASSPGGASGSTDTQYF
TGTGCCAGCAGCCCAGGGGGGGCTAGCGGTAGCACAGATACGCAGTATTTT
>NA|TRBV20-1|NA|TRBJ1-5
CSARGDWSQHF
TGCAGTGCTAGAGGGGACTGGTCCCAGCATTTT
>NA|TRBV7-2|NA|TRBJ2-1
CASSARVWVEQFF
TGTGCCAGCAGCGCCCGGGTATGGGTTGAGCAGTTCTTC
>NA|TRBV1|NA|TRBJ1-4
CTSSQDRDFDNEKLFF
TGCACCAGCAGCCAAGATAGAGATTTCGATAATGAAAAACTGTTTTTT
>NA|TRBV4-1|NA|TRBJ1-5
CASTPYPTTNQPQHF
TGCGCCAGCACCCCCTACCCCACTACTAATCAGCCCCAGCATTTT
>TRBD1|TRBV11-3|NA|TRBJ1-2
CASSLNRQGTTPLYGYTF
TGTGCCAGCAGCTTAAATCGACAGGGGACTACACCTCTCTATGGCTACACCTTC
>TRBD1|TRBV9|few|TRBJ1-4
CASSPRRGGEKLFF
TGTGCCAGCAGCCCCCGCAGGGGGGGAGAAAAACTGTTTTTT
>NA|TRBV21-1|NA|TRBJ1-6
CASSKERAAHPLSPLHF
TGTGCCAGCAGCAAAGAGAGGGCGGCCCATCCTCTGTCACCCCTCCACTTT
>TRBD1|TRBV5-1|NA|TRBJ2-1
CASSLGTGVPFNEQFF
TGCGCCAGCAGCTTGGGGACAGGGGTCCCCTTTAATGAGCAGTTCTTC
>NA|TRBV7-2|NA|TRBJ2-2
CASSLGGGLGGANTGELFF
TGTGCCAGCAGCTTAGGAGGCGGGTTGGGCGGCGCGAACACCGGGGAGCTGTTTTTT
>TRBD2|TRBV5-1|NA|TRBJ2-5
CASSLGLAGGQYQETQYF
TGCGCCAGCAGCTTGGGACTAGCGGGGGGCCAGTACCAAGAGACCCAGTACTTC
>NA|TRBV5-5|NA|TRBJ2-2
CASSTRNTGELFF
TGTGCCAGCAGTACCCGGAACACCGGGGAGCTGTTTTTT
>TRBD1|TRBV28|NA|TRBJ1-1
CASSLPALGQGGGAFF
TGTGCCAGCAGTTTACCCGCCTTAGGACAGGGCGGGGGAGCTTTCTTT
>TRBD1|TRBV6-5|NA|TRBJ1-4
CASSLDRGREKLFF
TGTGCCAGCAGCCTTGACAGGGGGAGGGAAAAACTGTTTTTT
>NA|TRBV7-8|NA|TRBJ1-1
CASSLGVVGEWAEAFF
TGTGCCAGCAGCTTAGGGGTGGTGGGGGAATGGGCTGAAGCTTTCTTT
>NA|TRBV2|NA|TRBJ2-5
CASSRQGVETQYF
TGTGCCAGCAGCCGTCAGGGTGTCGAGACCCAGTACTTC
>NA|TRBV28|NA|TRBJ1-1
CASSPHPLNTEAFF
TGTGCCAGCAGCCCGCACCCACTGAACACTGAAGCTTTCTTT
>NA|TRBV6-5|NA|TRBJ2-1
CASRLAEGSNNEQFF
TGTGCCAGCAGATTAGCGGAGGGATCGAACAATGAGCAGTTCTTC
>TRBD1|TRBV3-1/TRBV3-2|NA|TRBJ2-1
CASSPGQGGNEQFF
TGTGCCAGCAGCCCCGGACAGGGGGGAAATGAGCAGTTCTTC
>NA|TRBV18|NA|TRBJ2-7
CASSPPSRTSTYEQYF
TGTGCCAGCTCACCACCTTCGAGGACATCCACCTACGAGCAGTACTTC
>NA|TRBV5-4|NA|TRBJ2-2
CASGTTSGELFF
TGTGCCAGCGGCACGACTAGCGGGGAGCTGTTTTTT
>NA|TRBV19|NA|TRBJ2-5
CASSIEGNQETQYF
TGTGCCAGTAGTATAGAGGGGAACCAAGAGACCCAGTACTTC
>NA|TRBV7-8|NA|TRBJ2-3
CASALRGSDTQYF
TGTGCCAGCGCACTTCGGGGGTCAGATACGCAGTATTTT
>NA|TRBV6-4|NA|TRBJ2-7
CASSENRASEQYF
TGTGCCAGCAGTGAAAACAGGGCCTCCGAGCAGTACTTC
>NA|TRBV11-2|NA|TRBJ2-4
CASSLVGVGVEAKNIQYF
TGTGCCAGCAGCTTAGTCGGAGTTGGGGTAGAGGCCAAAAACATTCAGTACTTC
>NA|TRBV6-4|NA|TRBJ2-3
CASSDGGGDTDTQYF
TGTGCCAGCAGTGACGGGGGGGGCGACACAGATACGCAGTATTTT
>NA|TRBV18|NA|TRBJ1-2
CASSPRTLNYGYTF
TGTGCCAGCTCACCAAGGACACTCAACTATGGCTACACCTTC
>NA|TRBV2|NA|TRBJ1-2
CASTNTGPYGYTF
TGTGCCAGCACTAATACAGGTCCCTATGGCTACACCTTC